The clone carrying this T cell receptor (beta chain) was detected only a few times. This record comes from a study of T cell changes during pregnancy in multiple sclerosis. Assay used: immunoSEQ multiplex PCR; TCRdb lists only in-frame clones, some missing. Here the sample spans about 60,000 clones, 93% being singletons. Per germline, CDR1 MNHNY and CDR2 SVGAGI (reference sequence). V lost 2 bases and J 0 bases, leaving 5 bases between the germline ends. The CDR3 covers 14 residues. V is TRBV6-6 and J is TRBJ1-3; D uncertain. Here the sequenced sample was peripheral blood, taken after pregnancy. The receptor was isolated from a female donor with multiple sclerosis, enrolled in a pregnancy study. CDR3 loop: CASSYDFSGNTIYF. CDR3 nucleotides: TGTGCCAGCAGTTACGACTTCTCTGGAAACACCATATATTTT.